These 10 T cell receptor beta chains came from one sample sequenced in a study of CD4+ T cells in melanoma. Only in-frame clones appear in the TCRdb table, and some are missing; sequencing was by immunoSEQ multiplex PCR. This table holds roughly 6,600 clones, 69% found once. Sequenced: cells from a culture (not recorded whether cultured in vitro). These receptors came from a human donor with melanoma.

This rearrangement joins TRBV27 to TRBJ2-1; D perhaps matches TRBD1 (7 bases). V was cut by 7 bases and J by 7 bases, with 17 bases left in between. The germline gives CDR1 MNHEY, CDR2 SMNVEV (reference sequence). CDR3 size: 14 residues. The CDR3: CASTFSPGGNEQFF. CDR3 nucleotide sequence: TGTGCCAGCACCTTTAGTCCAGGGGGGAATGAGCAGTTCTTC.

V gene TRBV27 combines with J gene TRBJ1-1, with no clear D. The CDR3 extends over 13 amino acids. V shed 2 bases and J shed 5 bases, with 9 bases lying between them. Looked up from germline, CDR1 is MNHEY and CDR2 is SMNVEV (reference sequence). CDR3 bases: TGTGCCAGCAGTTTACGGAGGGTAACTGAAGCTTTCTTT. Its translation: CASSLRRVTEAFF.

The V and J genes are TRBV7-9 and TRBJ2-5; D unresolved. Germline-derived CDR1 and CDR2 are SEHNR and FQNEAQ (reference sequence). The V end was cut by 4 bases, the J end by 5 bases, with 17 bases between. CDR3 length: 15 amino acids. CDR3 residues: CASSSSRAKEETQYF. For the CDR3, the DNA is TGTGCCAGCAGCTCTAGTAGAGCGAAAGAGGAGACCCAGTACTTC.

CDR3 sequence: CASNPRENTEAFF. In nucleotides, the CDR3 is TGTGCCAGTAACCCTAGGGAGAACACTGAAGCTTTCTTT. The V call is TRBV19, the J call TRBJ1-1; D gene ambiguous. V lost 7 bases to trimming and J lost 1 base, with 10 bases between them. The CDR3 is 13 amino acids. Germline CDR1 is LNHDA and CDR2 is SQIVND (reference sequence).

To note about this clone: An end of the junction differs from the germline gene, which may be a read error. This rearrangement joins TRBV19 to TRBJ1-4; 8 bases fit TRBD1. The CDR3 totals 13 residues. Per the germline V gene, CDR1 is LNHDA and CDR2 is SQIVND (reference sequence). Here the CDR3 DNA reads TGTGCCAGTAGAGGGGACAGGACCGAAAGACTGTTTTTT. Protein product: CASRGDRTERLFF.

This clone was seen more than once but under ten times. The chain uses TRBV28 and TRBJ1-2, with 7 bases aligning to TRBD1. Germline CDR1 and CDR2: MDHEN and SYDVKM. V shed 6 bases, J shed 1 base, and the junction held 11 bases outside the gene matches. This CDR3 has 16 residues. The CDR3: CASRYYRDRYNYGYTF. CDR3 in DNA: TGTGCCAGCAGATATTACCGGGACAGATATAACTATGGCTACACCTTC.

The chain links TRBV29-1 to TRBJ2-2; TRBD2 aligns across 13 bases. The CDR3 totals 15 residues. The germline V gene encodes CDR1 SQVTM and CDR2 ANQGSEA. The V segment lost 5 bases and the J segment 5 bases; nucleotides outside the gene matches: 5. The DNA of the CDR3 is TGCAGCGTTCGACTAGCGGGGGGACCTACCGGGGAGCTGTTTTTT. Amino acids: CSVRLAGGPTGELFF.

The gene calls are TRBV6-5 and TRBJ2-2; 7 bases are shared with TRBD2. After removal of 4 bases from V and 2 bases from J, the junction contained 4 bases not matched to a gene. Germline CDR1 is MNHEY and CDR2 is SVGAGI. The CDR3 spans 15 residues. This CDR3 is CASSWGGANTGELFF. Here the CDR3 DNA reads TGTGCCAGCAGTTGGGGGGGTGCAAACACCGGGGAGCTGTTTTTT.

This clone was picked up one time. This CDR3 reads CASSLARGVWTGELFF. The CDR3 bases are TGTGCCAGCAGCTTAGCACGGGGGGTCTGGACCGGGGAGCTGTTTTTT. The chain uses TRBV11-2 and TRBJ2-2; 7 bases agree with TRBD2. The CDR3 sequence is 16 residues long. CDR1 and CDR2 (germline): SGHAT, FQNNGV. The trim removed 1 base at V and 5 bases at J, leaving 7 bases unmatched.

The V gene is TRBV4-1, the J gene TRBJ2-7; 11 nucleotides line up with TRBD2. J gave up 0 bases and V 8 bases, and 3 bases lay outside the gene matches. CDR3 length: 14 residues. Germline V gives CDR1 MGHRA, CDR2 YSYEKL. CDR3: CASHSGGASYEQYF. DNA of the CDR3: TGCGCCAGCCATAGCGGGGGGGCCTCCTACGAGCAGTACTTC.